The sequence of this T cell receptor (beta chain) was determined in a study of blood T cell repertoires in COVID-19. Turning to the study itself: There were acute and convalescent COVID-19 samples, and they came from the United States, Italy and Spain. The analysed material was cDNA or gDNA that came from T cells, B-cell-depleted T cells, or PBMCs.

Participant-reported clinical history was the basis for cohort assignment. Original handling: Researchers report that nucleated cell counts were estimated from reference gene primer amplification. This table comes from immunoSEQ multiplex PCR, and its TCRdb copy is limited to in-frame clones, with some not included. The V and J calls and clone size come from that table; D and trimming were worked out from the DNA. The sample carries hundreds of thousands of clones, 88% recorded once. This TCR derives from a woman aged 40 to 50 with acute COVID-19. Sequencing was carried out using PBMCs or T cells enriched from blood (not recorded which).

The chain's CDR3 is CASSQDARDPLGYTF. The CDR3 DNA reads as TGCGCCAGCAGCCAAGATGCGCGGGACCCTCTCGGCTACACCTTC. This chain connects TRBV4-1 to TRBJ1-2; D is possibly TRBD1 (5 bases). The V and J ends lost 0 bases and 8 bases respectively, with 16 bases between them. CDR3 size: 15 residues. The germline V gene encodes CDR1 MGHRA and CDR2 YSYEKL.